Shown below are 11 T cell receptor beta chains from a single sample sequenced in a study of blood T cell repertoires in COVID-19 (dated by TCRdb to about 2020). Libraries came from the immunoSEQ multiplex PCR assay. Drawn from immuneACCESS, this table holds only the in-frame rearrangements with V and J called that TCRdb kept. Clones are partly lost; checked studies trace under half to an unresolved V gene and leave the rest unexplained. The sample table shows 120,000 to 150,000 clones, and over 80% are seen once. Clones ranked in the top ten supply 6% to 7% of the sample. The sequenced sample was peripheral blood. The receptors here all came from an elderly man with acute or convalescent COVID-19.

This chain joins TRBV4-2 and TRBJ1-4, with D hard to call. V gave up 0 bases and J gave up 11 bases, with 10 bases separating them. Germline V CDR1 and CDR2: LGHNA, YNFKEQ. The CDR3 is 13 amino acids. CDR3 coding DNA: TGTGCCAGCAGCCAAGAAGTTGGAGAGAAACTGTTTTTT. This translates into CASSQEVGEKLFF.

V gene TRBV7-3 combines with J gene TRBJ2-3, with TRBD2 matching over 8 bases. Germline lookup yields CDR1 SGHTA and CDR2 FQGTGA. V lost 5 bases and J lost 0; bases outside the gene matches: 7. CDR3 length equals 16 residues. CDR3 sequence reads: CASSLGLAPSTDTQYF. In DNA, the CDR3 is TGTGCCAGCAGCCTCGGACTAGCCCCTAGCACAGATACGCAGTATTTT.

In this sample, this clone turned up once. This chain connects TRBV19 to TRBJ1-4; no definite D call. CDR3 length: 13 residues. Trimming removed 5 bases from V and 0 bases from J, with 4 bases in between. CDR1 and CDR2 (germline): LNHDA, SQIVND (reference sequence). CDR3 in amino acids: CASSYTTNEKLFF. The CDR3 DNA follows: TGTGCCAGTAGTTACACAACTAATGAAAAACTGTTTTTT.

This clone has a handful of counts. The chain uses TRBV10-2 and TRBJ2-5; TRBD1 matches at 8 bases. V shed 6 bases and J 0 bases; nucleotides not matched to a gene: 3. The CDR3 is 14 amino acids. Germline values: CDR1 WSHSY, CDR2 SAAADI. This CDR3 is CASRGDRYQETQYF. CDR3 bases: TGCGCCAGCAGGGGGGACAGGTACCAAGAGACCCAGTACTTC.

This chain uses TRBV29-1 with TRBJ2-3, with a weak D call TRBD1 (6 bases). CDR1 and CDR2 from the germline V gene are SQVTM and ANQGSEA. The CDR3 is 13 residues long. The ends were cut back, 4 bases at V and 3 bases at J, with 11 bases in the middle. The CDR3 DNA reads TGCAGCGTTGTGTGGACAGTTACAGATACGCAGTATTTT. Amino acids: CSVVWTVTDTQYF.

The rearrangement uses TRBV5-1 and TRBJ2-5, with D perhaps TRBD2 (6 bases). The V and J ends lost 4 bases and 5 bases respectively, with 21 bases between them. The germline V gene has CDR1 SGHRS and CDR2 YFSETQ. The CDR3 is 16 residues long. The CDR3 sequence is CASSPPLLAGGETQYF. CDR3 sequence (DNA): TGCGCCAGCAGCCCCCCCCTACTAGCCGGCGGGGAGACCCAGTACTTC.

This rearrangement joins TRBV19 to TRBJ1-5; TRBD1 aligns across 11 bases. Trimming took 3 bases from V and 7 from J; bases not matched to a gene: 5. The CDR3 totals 15 residues. Germline V lookup: CDR1 LNHDA, CDR2 SQIVND (reference sequence). The DNA for the CDR3 is TGTGCCAGTAGTATTCGGGACAGGGGGGGACAGCCCCAGCATTTT. As protein: CASSIRDRGGQPQHF.

This clone was observed a single time. The chain carries TRBV27 and TRBJ1-4; D ambiguous. The CDR3 runs to 11 residues. From germline, CDR1 is MNHEY and CDR2 SMNVEV (reference sequence). Trimming cost V 8 bases and J 6 bases, with 7 bases left between them. CDR3 coding DNA: TGTGCCAGCGGGGAGTATGAAAAACTGTTTTTT. Protein sequence: CASGEYEKLFF.

This clone was seen a few times. The CDR3 region is CASSWGHEQFF. The CDR3 nucleotides read TGTGCCAGCTCCTGGGGGCATGAGCAGTTCTTC. This chain connects TRBV9 to TRBJ2-1, with a weak D call TRBD1 (6 bases). Germline assignment: CDR1 SGDLS and CDR2 YYNGEE. The CDR3 length is 11 residues. V was shortened by 7 bases and J by 8 bases, with 10 bases between the two germline ends.

The V and J genes are TRBV27 and TRBJ1-5; 7 bases align to TRBD1. Germline CDR1 and CDR2: MNHEY and SMNVEV (reference sequence). The CDR3 is 15 amino acids. With V trimmed by 8 bases and J by 9 bases, 16 bases remained unmatched. CDR3 sequence: CASRAGTARRGPQHF. CDR3 nucleotides: TGTGCCAGCCGAGCCGGGACAGCCCGCCGGGGGCCCCAGCATTTT.

The rearrangement joins TRBV27 to TRBJ1-6; 10 nucleotides align to TRBD1. The V segment lost 6 bases and the J segment 7 bases; nucleotides outside the gene matches: 6. This CDR3 is built from 15 residues. Germline V CDR1 and CDR2: MNHEY, SMNVEV (reference sequence). The CDR3 nucleotides are TGTGCCAGCAGACCAGGGACAGGGGACAATTCACCCCTCCACTTT. Amino acids: CASRPGTGDNSPLHF.